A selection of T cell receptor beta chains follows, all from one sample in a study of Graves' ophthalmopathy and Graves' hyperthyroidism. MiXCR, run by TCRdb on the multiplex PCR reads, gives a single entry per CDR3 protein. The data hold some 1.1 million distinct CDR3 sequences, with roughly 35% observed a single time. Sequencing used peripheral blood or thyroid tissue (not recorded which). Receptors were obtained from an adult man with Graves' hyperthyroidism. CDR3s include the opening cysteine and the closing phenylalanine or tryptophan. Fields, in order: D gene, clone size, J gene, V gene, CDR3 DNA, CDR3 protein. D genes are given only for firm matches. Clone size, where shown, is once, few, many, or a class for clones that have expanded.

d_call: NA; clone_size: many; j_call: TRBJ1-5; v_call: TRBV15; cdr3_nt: TGTGCCACCAGTCTGGGGGGCGCAGGGCAGCCCCAGCATTTT; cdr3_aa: CATSLGGAGQPQHF
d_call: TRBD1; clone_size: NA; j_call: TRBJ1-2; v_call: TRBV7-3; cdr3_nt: TGTGCCAGCAGCCCATCGGTGACAGGGGGCGACGGCTACACCTTC; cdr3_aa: CASSPSVTGGDGYTF
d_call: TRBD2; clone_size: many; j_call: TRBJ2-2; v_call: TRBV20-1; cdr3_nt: TGCAGTGCTAGAGCGGGCGGTAGCGGGGGGACCGGGGAGCTGTTTTTT; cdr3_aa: CSARAGGSGGTGELFF
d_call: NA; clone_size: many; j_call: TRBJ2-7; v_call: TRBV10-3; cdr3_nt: TGTGCCATCAGTCTGGACAACTCCTACGAGCAGTACTTC; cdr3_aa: CAISLDNSYEQYF
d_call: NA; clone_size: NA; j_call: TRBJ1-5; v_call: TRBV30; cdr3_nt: TGTGCCTGGACAGGGGATAGCAATCAGCCCCAGCATTTT; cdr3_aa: CAWTGDSNQPQHF
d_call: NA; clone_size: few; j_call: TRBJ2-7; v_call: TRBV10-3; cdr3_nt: TGTGCCAGCAGTTTTGGAGAATCCTACGAGCAGTACTTC; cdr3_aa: CASSFGESYEQYF
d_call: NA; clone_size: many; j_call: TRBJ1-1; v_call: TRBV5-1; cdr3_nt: TGCGCCAGCAGCATTAAGAGGACGAACACTGAAGCTTTCTTT; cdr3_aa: CASSIKRTNTEAFF
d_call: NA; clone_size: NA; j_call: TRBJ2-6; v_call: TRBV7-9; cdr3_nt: TGTGCCAGCAGCTTAGGAGTCGGGGGCAACGTCCTGACTTTC; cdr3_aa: CASSLGVGGNVLTF
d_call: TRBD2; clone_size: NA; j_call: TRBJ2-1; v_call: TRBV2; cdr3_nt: TGTGCCAGTCGCGGGGGGGCCGTTGAGCAGTTCTTC; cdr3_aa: CASRGGAVEQFF
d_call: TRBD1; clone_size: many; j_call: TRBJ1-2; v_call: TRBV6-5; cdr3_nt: TGTGCCAGCAGTTACGGGACAGATAACTATGGCTACACCTTC; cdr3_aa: CASSYGTDNYGYTF
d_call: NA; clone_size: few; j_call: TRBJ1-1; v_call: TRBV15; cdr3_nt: TGTGCCACCAGCAGAGAAGGGAGGCCTGAAGCTTTCTTT; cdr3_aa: CATSREGRPEAFF
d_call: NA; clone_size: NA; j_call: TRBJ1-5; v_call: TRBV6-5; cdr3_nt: TGTGCCAGCAGTTTCATGACAAGCAATCAGCCCCAGCATTTT; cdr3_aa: CASSFMTSNQPQHF
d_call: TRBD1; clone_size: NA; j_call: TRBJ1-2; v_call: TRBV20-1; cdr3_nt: TGCAGTGCTAGAGATTTCGGGACAGGGGATAACTATGGCTACACCTTC; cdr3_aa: CSARDFGTGDNYGYTF
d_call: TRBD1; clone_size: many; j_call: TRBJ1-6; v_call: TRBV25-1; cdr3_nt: TGTGCCAGCAGTGCTACAGGGGGCATAAGCTCCTATAATTCACCCCTCCACTTT; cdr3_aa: CASSATGGISSYNSPLHF
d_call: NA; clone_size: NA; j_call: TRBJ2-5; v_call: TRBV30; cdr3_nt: TGTGCCTGGAGTGTCTGGGACACCGAAGAGACCCAGTACTTC; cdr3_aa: CAWSVWDTEETQYF
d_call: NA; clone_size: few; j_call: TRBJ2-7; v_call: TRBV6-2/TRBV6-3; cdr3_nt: TGTGCCAGCACTGAACAGGGTCCTCGCGACGAGCAGTACTTC; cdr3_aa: CASTEQGPRDEQYF
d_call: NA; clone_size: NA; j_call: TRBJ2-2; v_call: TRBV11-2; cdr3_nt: TGTGCCAGCAGCTTAGACTGGGACCGATTGGTGGCCGGGGAGCTGTTTTTT; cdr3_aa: CASSLDWDRLVAGELFF
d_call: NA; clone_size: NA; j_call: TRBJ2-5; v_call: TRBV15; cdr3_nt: TGTGCCAGCAGGGGGACTAACACCGGGGAGACCCAGTACTTC; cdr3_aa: CASRGTNTGETQYF
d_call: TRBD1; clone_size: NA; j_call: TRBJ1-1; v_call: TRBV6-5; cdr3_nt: TGTGCCAGCAGCCTCACGACAGGGGCCTCGGCAGCTTTCTTT; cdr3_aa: CASSLTTGASAAFF
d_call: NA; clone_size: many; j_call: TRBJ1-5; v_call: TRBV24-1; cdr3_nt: TGTGCCACCAGTGGGGGGGGACAGCCCCAGCATTTT; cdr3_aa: CATSGGGQPQHF
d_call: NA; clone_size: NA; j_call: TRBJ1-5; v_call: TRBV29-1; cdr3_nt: TGCAGCGTTGGTCTAAACGGCCTTTCTTGGATGGAGCCCCAGCATTTT; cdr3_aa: CSVGLNGLSWMEPQHF
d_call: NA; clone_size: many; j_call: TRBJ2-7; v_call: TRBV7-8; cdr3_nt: TGTGCCAGCAGCTTATTGGTCTACGAGCAGTACTTC; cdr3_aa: CASSLLVYEQYF
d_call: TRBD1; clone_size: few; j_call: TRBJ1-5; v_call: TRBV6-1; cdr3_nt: TGTGCCAGCAGTGCAATCGGGACAGTCAATCAGCCCCAGCATTTT; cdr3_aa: CASSAIGTVNQPQHF
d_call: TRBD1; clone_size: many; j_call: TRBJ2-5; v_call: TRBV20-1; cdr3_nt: TGCAGTGCCGAAACAGGGGGCGATTTCGGGACCCAGTACTTC; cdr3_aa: CSAETGGDFGTQYF
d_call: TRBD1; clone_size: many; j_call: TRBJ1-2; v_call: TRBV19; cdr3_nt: TGTGCCAGTAGTACCCGGACAGGGCATGGCTACACCTTC; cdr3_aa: CASSTRTGHGYTF
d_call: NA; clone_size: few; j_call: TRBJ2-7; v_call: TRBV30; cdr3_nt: TGTGCCTGGGGGCATTCCTACGAGCAGTACTTC; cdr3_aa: CAWGHSYEQYF
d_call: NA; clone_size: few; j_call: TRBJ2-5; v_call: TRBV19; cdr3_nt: TGTGCCAGTAGCGGGGACCCATCGAAGACCCAGTACTTC; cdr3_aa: CASSGDPSKTQYF
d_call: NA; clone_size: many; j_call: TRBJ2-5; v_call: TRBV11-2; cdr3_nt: TGTGCCAGCAGCTTGGACCAAGAGACCCAGTACTTC; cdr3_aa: CASSLDQETQYF
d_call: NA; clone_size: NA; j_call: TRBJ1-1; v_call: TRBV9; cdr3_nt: TGTGCCAGCAGACTCGGGGCGGGCGAAGCTTTCTTT; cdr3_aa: CASRLGAGEAFF
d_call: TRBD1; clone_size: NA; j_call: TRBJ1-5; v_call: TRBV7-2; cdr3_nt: TGTGCCAGCAGCCTCGGGACAGGGCACGATCAGCCCCAGCATTTT; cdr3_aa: CASSLGTGHDQPQHF
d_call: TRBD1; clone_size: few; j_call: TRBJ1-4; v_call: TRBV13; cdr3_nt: TGTGCCAGCAGCTCCGGACAGGTTCCCGCCGATTGGGAAAAACTGTTTTTT; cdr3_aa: CASSSGQVPADWEKLFF
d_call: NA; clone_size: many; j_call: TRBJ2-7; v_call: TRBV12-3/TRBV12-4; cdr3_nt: TGTGCCAGCAGTACAGGACTGGAGCAGTACTTC; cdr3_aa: CASSTGLEQYF
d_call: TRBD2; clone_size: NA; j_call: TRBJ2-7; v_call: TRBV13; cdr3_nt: TGTGCCAGCAACGCGGGAGACGACGAGCAGTACTTC; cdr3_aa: CASNAGDDEQYF
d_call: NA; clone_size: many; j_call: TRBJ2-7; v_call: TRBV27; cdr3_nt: TGTGCCAGCAGTTTGCGGGCTTACTACGAGCAGTACTTC; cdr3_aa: CASSLRAYYEQYF
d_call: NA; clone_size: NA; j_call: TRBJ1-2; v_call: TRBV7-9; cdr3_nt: TGTGCCAGCAGCTTAGGAGAGGGATGGGATGGCTACACCTTC; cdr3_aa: CASSLGEGWDGYTF
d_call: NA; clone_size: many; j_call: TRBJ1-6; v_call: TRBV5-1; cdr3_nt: TGCGCCAGCAGCTTGGCCCTATCGTATAATTCACCCCTCCACTTT; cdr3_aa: CASSLALSYNSPLHF
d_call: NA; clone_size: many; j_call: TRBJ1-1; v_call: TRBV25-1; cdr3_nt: TGTGCCAGCAGTGAAGGGGGGGGGCGAACTGAAGCTTTCTTT; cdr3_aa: CASSEGGGRTEAFF
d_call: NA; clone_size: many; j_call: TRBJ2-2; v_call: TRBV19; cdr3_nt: TGTGCCAGTAGCCCCCCCGGGTCGTGGTCCGGGGAGCTGTTTTTT; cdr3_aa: CASSPPGSWSGELFF
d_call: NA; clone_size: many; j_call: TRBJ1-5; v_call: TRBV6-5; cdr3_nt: TGTGCCAGCAGTTCCACAGGGAGTAGCAATCAGCCCCAGCATTTT; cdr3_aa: CASSSTGSSNQPQHF
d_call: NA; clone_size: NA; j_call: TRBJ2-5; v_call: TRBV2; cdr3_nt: TGTGCCAGCAGATACGACAGAGATTGGACCCAGTACTTC; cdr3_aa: CASRYDRDWTQYF
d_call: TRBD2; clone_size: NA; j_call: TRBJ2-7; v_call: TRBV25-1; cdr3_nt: TGTGCCAGCGTTGAACTGGCTAGCGGGAGTTACGAGCAGTACTTC; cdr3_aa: CASVELASGSYEQYF
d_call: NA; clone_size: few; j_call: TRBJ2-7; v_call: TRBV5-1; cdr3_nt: TGCGCCAGCAGCTTGGTACGAGAGGGCCGGTCCTACGAGCAGTACTTC; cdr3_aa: CASSLVREGRSYEQYF
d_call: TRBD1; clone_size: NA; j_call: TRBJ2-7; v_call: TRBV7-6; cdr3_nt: TGTGCCAGCAGCGGCCACGGACAGGGAAGTCAGCAGTACTTC; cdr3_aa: CASSGHGQGSQQYF
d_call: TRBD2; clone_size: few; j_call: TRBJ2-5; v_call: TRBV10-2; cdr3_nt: TGCGCCAGCAGTGAGGGGGGACTAGCGGAGGACCAGTACTTC; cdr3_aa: CASSEGGLAEDQYF
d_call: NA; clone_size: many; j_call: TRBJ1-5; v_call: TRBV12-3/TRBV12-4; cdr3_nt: TGTGCCAGCAGTCCGCAACAGGGTAGCAATCAGCCCCAGCATTTT; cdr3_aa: CASSPQQGSNQPQHF
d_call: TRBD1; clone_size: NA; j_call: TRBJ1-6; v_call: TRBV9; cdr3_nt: TGTGCCAGCAGCGTAGAGACAGGGGATTCGACCATCCACTTT; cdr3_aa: CASSVETGDSTIHF
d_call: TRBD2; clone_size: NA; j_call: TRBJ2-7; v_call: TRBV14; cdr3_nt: TGTGCCAGCAGCCAACAAATAACTAGCGGGGCAAACGAGCAGTACTTC; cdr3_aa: CASSQQITSGANEQYF
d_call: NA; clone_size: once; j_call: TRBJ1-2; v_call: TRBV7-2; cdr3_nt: TGTGCCAGCAGCTCCAACGGGGTGAATGCTAACTATGGCTACACCTTC; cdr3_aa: CASSSNGVNANYGYTF
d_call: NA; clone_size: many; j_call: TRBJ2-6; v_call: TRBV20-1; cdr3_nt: TGCAGCGCATGGTTGGGCTCTGGGGCCAACGTCCTGACTTTC; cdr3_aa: CSAWLGSGANVLTF
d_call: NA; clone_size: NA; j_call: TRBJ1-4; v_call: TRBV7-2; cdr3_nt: TGTGCCAGCAGCCAGTCCGCGCGGGTGGACGAAAAACTGTTTTTT; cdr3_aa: CASSQSARVDEKLFF
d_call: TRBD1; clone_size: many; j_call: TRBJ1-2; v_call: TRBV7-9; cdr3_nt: TGTGCCAGCAGCTGGACAGGAGGTGGCTACACCTTC; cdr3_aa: CASSWTGGGYTF
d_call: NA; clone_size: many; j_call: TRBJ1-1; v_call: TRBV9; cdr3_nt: TGTGCCAGCAGCGTAGATATCAGTTTCGGGACTGAAGCTTTCTTT; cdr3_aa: CASSVDISFGTEAFF
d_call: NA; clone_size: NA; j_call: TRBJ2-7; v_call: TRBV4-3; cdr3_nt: TGCGCCAGCAGCCCGGGGGCCTCCCCCGCCTACGAGCAGTACTTC; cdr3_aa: CASSPGASPAYEQYF
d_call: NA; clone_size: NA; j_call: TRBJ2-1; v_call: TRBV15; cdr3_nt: TGTGCCACCAGCAGAGCTCCGGACGCCTCCTACAATGAGCAGTTCTTC; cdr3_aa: CATSRAPDASYNEQFF